This section outlines one T cell receptor beta chain sequence together with its context. Its antigen is not known. This entry comes from a study of OX40 agonist ivuxolimab in advanced cancers. Whole-study context: Clinicians treated patients with ivuxolimab, an agonistic anti-OX40 (CD134) antibody. Patients were 82.7% male with ages roughly 20 to 90, mean 60. Partial responses were achieved by three patients: one hepatocellular carcinoma, two cutaneous melanoma. Broader study findings: Mean expanded clone counts were higher in CD8+ than CD4+ T cells.

Assay used: immunoSEQ multiplex PCR; TCRdb lists only in-frame clones, some missing. The sample lists some 66,000 clones, roughly 88% occurring once. J gave up 4 bases and V 1 base, and 2 bases lay outside the gene matches. The CDR3 has 15 residues. Germline V lookup: CDR1 MGHRA, CDR2 YSYEKL. The rearrangement uses TRBV4-1 and TRBJ2-5; TRBD2 agrees at 11 bases. This material consisted of CD4+ or CD8+ T cells sorted from blood, taken in a trial of the OX40 agonist ivuxolimab. The clonotype originates from an adult with an advanced solid tumor such as melanoma, head and neck, liver or kidney cancer. This CDR3 is CASSQATSGRETQYF. The CDR3 coding sequence is TGCGCCAGCAGCCAAGCAACTAGCGGGAGAGAGACCCAGTACTTC.